The 9 T cell receptor beta chains presented below share a single source sample, sequenced in a study of blood T cell repertoires in COVID-19 (dated by TCRdb to the early 2020s). To prepare the library, the immunoSEQ multiplex PCR assay was applied. TCRdb obtained this table from immuneACCESS and retained in-frame rearrangements with V and J assigned. These tables miss some clones; where compared with another copy, unresolved V genes account for less than half of the shortfall, and the remainder is unexplained. Within this sample are about 480,000 clones, with roughly 89% of them counted one time only. Of the sample, 0.75% to 0.9% is held by the ten largest clones. Sequenced input: peripheral blood. The receptor source for this set is a man between 18 and 35 years old with COVID-19, enrolled during active disease.

The chain recombines TRBV7-2 with TRBJ2-1, with a possible D match to TRBD2 (5 bases). The CDR3 runs to 14 residues. CDR1 is SGHTA and CDR2 is FQGNSA in the germline V gene. V gave up 2 bases and J gave up 5 bases, with 10 bases separating them. This CDR3 is CASSLSDLNNEQFF. DNA of the CDR3: TGTGCCAGCAGCTTATCGGACTTAAACAATGAGCAGTTCTTC.

The chain joins TRBV5-8 to TRBJ2-7, with 11 nucleotides matching TRBD1. V was clipped by 4 bases and J by 4 bases; unmatched bases: 10. CDR1 is SGHTS, CDR2 YDEGEE, per germline. The CDR3 is made up of 16 amino acids. CDR3 coding DNA: TGTGCCAGCAGCCACGCTCCGGGACAGGGGGAGTACGAGCAGTACTTC. Protein: CASSHAPGQGEYEQYF.

This sequence joins TRBV15 and TRBJ2-5; 9 nucleotides agree with TRBD2. Germline assignment: CDR1 LNHNV and CDR2 YYDKDF (reference sequence). This CDR3 has 15 amino acids. Trimming cost V 6 bases and J 7 bases; bases outside gene matches: 12. The CDR3 here is CATSKSGGSPVTQYF. CDR3 bases: TGTGCCACCAGTAAAAGCGGGGGGTCCCCAGTGACCCAGTACTTC.

This clone was detected only once. This sequence joins TRBV14 and TRBJ1-5; 7 nucleotides match TRBD1. This CDR3 region has 21 residues. J lost 0 bases, V lost 4 bases, and 21 bases had no gene match. In germline, CDR1 is SGHDN, CDR2 FVKESK. The CDR3 here is CASSLLVGRKRPGGSNQPQHF. The CDR3, as DNA: TGTGCCAGCAGCCTATTAGTGGGGCGAAAGCGGCCAGGGGGTAGCAATCAGCCCCAGCATTTT. The complete variable domain, with remaining parts taken from reference TRBV14 and TRBJ1-5, reads EAGVTQFPSHSVIEKGQTVTLRCDPISGHDNLYWYRRVMGKEIKFLLHFVKESKQDESGMPNNRFLAERTGGTYSTLKVQPAELEDSGVYFCASSLLVGRKRPGGSNQPQHFGDGTRLSIL.

The chain couples TRBV7-6 to TRBJ2-6; D is possibly TRBD2 (5 bases). V lost 1 base to trimming and J lost 0 bases, with 7 bases between them. CDR1 SGHVS and CDR2 FNYEAQ come from the germline V gene. This CDR3 spans 16 amino acids. The CDR3, as DNA: TGTGCCAGCAGCTTAGAGGCGGGCTCTGGGGCCAACGTCCTGACTTTC. Its translation is CASSLEAGSGANVLTF.

V and J are TRBV9 and TRBJ1-4; 8 positions match TRBD1. Trimming took 4 bases from V and 10 from J; bases not matched to a gene: 6. The CDR3 length is 13 residues. Germline V gene lookup returns CDR1 SGDLS and CDR2 YYNGEE. The CDR3 nucleotides are TGTGCCAGCAGCAGAGACACAGGGGGAAAACTGTTTTTT. Translation gives CASSRDTGGKLFF.

J is TRBJ2-5 and V is TRBV18; possibly TRBD1 for D (6 bases). V was clipped by 2 bases and J by 5 bases, with 9 bases between them. CDR3 length: 13 residues. Germline CDR1 and CDR2: KGHSH and LQKENI. The CDR3 reads CASSPGGRETQYF. CDR3 nucleotides: TGTGCCAGCTCACCAGGGGGCCGGGAGACCCAGTACTTC.

This clone was picked up a small number of times. The chain uses TRBV12-5 and TRBJ2-2; weak D call: TRBD1 (6 bases). V was pared by 0 bases and J by 4 bases, with 15 bases between. In germline, CDR1 is LGHNT, CDR2 FRNRAP. This CDR3 spans 17 amino acids. The CDR3 nucleotides are TGTGCTAGTGGTTTGGTACGAGGGCAGGGGTCCACCGGGGAGCTGTTTTTT. This sequence encodes CASGLVRGQGSTGELFF.

The chain is built from TRBV9 and TRBJ2-5, with D possibly matching TRBD2 (5 bases). V shed 0 bases and J shed 3 bases, with 15 bases lying between them. The CDR3 is made up of 16 amino acids. Looked up from germline, CDR1 is SGDLS and CDR2 is YYNGEE. The CDR3 loop is CASSVAGSGREETQYF. CDR3 nucleotides: TGTGCCAGCAGCGTAGCGGGTTCCGGGCGGGAAGAGACCCAGTACTTC.